Each of the 3 T cell receptor beta chains below was sequenced from the same sample in a study of T cell responses to AZD1222 COVID-19 vaccine. Assay used: immunoSEQ multiplex PCR; TCRdb lists only in-frame clones, some missing. The data show about 180,000 clones, with roughly nine tenths seen just once and 2% to 3% held by the top ten. The starting material was peripheral blood, obtained on day 0 of AZD1222 vaccination. These receptor sequences come from an adult in good health.

The V call is TRBV9, the J call TRBJ2-7, with 7 bases identical to TRBD2. J was trimmed by 0 bases and V by 0 bases; bases with no gene match: 3. The CDR3 covers 15 residues. Looked up from germline, CDR1 is SGDLS and CDR2 is YYNGEE. CDR3 protein: CASSVAGGHSYEQYF. The CDR3 bases are TGTGCCAGCAGCGTAGCGGGAGGCCACTCCTACGAGCAGTACTTC.

The chain links TRBV4-1 to TRBJ2-1, with 8 positions matching TRBD1. The ends lost 1 base at V and 8 bases at J; junction bases unmatched: 4. Germline loops: CDR1 MGHRA, CDR2 YSYEKL. The CDR3 extends over 14 amino acids. In nucleotides, the CDR3 is TGCGCCAGCAGCCAAGTGGGACAGGTGGATGAGCAGTTCTTC. Protein: CASSQVGQVDEQFF.

The rearrangement joins TRBV14 to TRBJ2-6; TRBD1 aligns across 8 bases. The CDR3 runs to 15 residues. Germline CDR1 SGHDN, CDR2 FVKESK. The J segment lost 1 base and the V segment lost 6 bases, leaving 2 bases of the junction unmatched. CDR3 DNA sequence: TGTGCCAGCAGTAGACAGGGGTCTGGGGCCAACGTCCTGACTTTC. It is translated as CASSRQGSGANVLTF.